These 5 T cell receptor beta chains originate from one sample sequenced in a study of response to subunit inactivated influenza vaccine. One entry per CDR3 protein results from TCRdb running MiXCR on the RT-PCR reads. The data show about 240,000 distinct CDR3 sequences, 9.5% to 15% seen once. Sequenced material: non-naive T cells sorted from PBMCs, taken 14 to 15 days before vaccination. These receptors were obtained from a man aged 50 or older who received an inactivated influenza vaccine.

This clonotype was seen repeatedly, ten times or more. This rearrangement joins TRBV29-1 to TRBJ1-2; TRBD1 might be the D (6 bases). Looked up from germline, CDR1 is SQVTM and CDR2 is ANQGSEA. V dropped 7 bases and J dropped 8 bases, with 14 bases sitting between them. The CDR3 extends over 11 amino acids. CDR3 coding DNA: TGCAGCGGTATGGGGGCGCGGGGCTACACCTTC. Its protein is CSGMGARGYTF. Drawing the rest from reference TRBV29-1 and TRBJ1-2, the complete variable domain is SAVISQKPSRDICQRGTSLTIQCQVDSQVTMMFWYRQQPGQSLTLIATANQGSEATYESGFVIDKFPISRPNLTFSTLTVSNMSPEDSSIYLCSGMGARGYTFGSGTRLTVV.

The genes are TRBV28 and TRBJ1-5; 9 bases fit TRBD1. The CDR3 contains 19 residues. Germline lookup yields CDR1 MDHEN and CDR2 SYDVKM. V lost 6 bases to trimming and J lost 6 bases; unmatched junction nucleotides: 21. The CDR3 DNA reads TGTGCCAGCAGCCCCCACTTCCTCGGGACAGGGACCTTCGGTCAGCCCCAGCATTTT. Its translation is CASSPHFLGTGTFGQPQHF.

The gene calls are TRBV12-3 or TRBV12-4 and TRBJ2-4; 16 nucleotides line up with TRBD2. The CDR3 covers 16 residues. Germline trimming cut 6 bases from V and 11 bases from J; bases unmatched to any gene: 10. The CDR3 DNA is TGTGCCAGCAGCCCCGGGACTAGCGGGGGGGCCTTCGTTCAGTACTTC. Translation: CASSPGTSGGAFVQYF.

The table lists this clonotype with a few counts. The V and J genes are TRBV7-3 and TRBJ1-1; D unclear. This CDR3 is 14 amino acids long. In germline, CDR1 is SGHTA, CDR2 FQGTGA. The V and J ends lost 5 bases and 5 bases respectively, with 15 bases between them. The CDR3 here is CASSPRGSGTEAFF. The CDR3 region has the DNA TGTGCCAGCAGCCCCCGGGGAAGTGGGACTGAAGCTTTCTTT. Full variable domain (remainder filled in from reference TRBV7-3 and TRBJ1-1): GAGVSQTPSNKVTEKGKYVELRCDPISGHTALYWYRQSLGQGPEFLIYFQGTGAADDSGLPNDRFFAVRPEGSVSTLKIQRTERGDSAVYLCASSPRGSGTEAFFGQGTRLTVV.

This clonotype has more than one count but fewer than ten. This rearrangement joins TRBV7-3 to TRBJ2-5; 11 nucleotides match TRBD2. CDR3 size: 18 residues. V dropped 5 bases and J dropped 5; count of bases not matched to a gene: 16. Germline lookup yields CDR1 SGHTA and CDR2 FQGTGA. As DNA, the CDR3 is TGTGCCAGCAGCACAGCTCGGAGTAGCGGGAGGGGAGCGGAGACCCAGTACTTC. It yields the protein CASSTARSSGRGAETQYF.